These T cell receptor beta chains were read from a single sample in a study of STAT5B mutations in CD4+ large granular lymphocyte leukemia. Libraries were prepared by immunoSEQ multiplex PCR; TCRdb keeps only in-frame clonotypes and omits some of them. The data show fewer than 30,000 clones, roughly three quarters seen once. Sequences were obtained from CD4+ T cells from blood buffy coats. The receptors were gathered from a human donor in good health. The CDR3 runs from the conserved cysteine through the conserved F or W. A D gene is named only where the DNA matches it firmly.

v_gene,j_gene,d_gene,CDR3aa,CDR3nt
TRBV30,TRBJ2-2,-,CAWIRRSTGELFF,TGTGCCTGGATTAGGCGAAGCACCGGGGAGCTGTTTTTT
TRBV2,TRBJ2-6,-,CASSQTGPSGANVLTF,TGTGCCAGCAGTCAAACAGGTCCCTCTGGGGCCAACGTCCTGACTTTC
TRBV4-1,TRBJ2-2,TRBD2,CASSLLGGGSNTGELFF,TGCGCCAGCAGCCTACTCGGGGGGGGCTCCAACACCGGGGAGCTGTTTTTT
TRBV7-8,TRBJ2-3,-,CASSLGGGTTDTQYF,TGTGCCAGCAGCTTAGGAGGAGGGACCACAGATACGCAGTATTTT
TRBV10-2,TRBJ2-4,-,CASQTGDWENIQYF,TGCGCCAGCCAAACTGGGGACTGGGAAAACATTCAGTACTTC
TRBV27,TRBJ1-2,-,CASKPGAGAYGYTF,TGTGCCAGCAAACCCGGGGCAGGCGCCTATGGCTACACCTTC
TRBV14,TRBJ1-5,-,CASSHSGDQPQHF,TGTGCCAGCAGCCATTCCGGGGATCAGCCCCAGCATTTT
TRBV6-5,TRBJ2-3,-,CAIRDRSTDTQYF,TGTGCCATCCGGGACCGAAGCACAGATACGCAGTATTTT
TRBV5-5,TRBJ2-7,TRBD1,CASSLTWDSLYEQYF,TGTGCCAGCAGCTTAACCTGGGACAGCCTCTACGAGCAGTACTTC
TRBV4-1,TRBJ2-3,-,CASSQVGYTDTQYF,TGCGCCAGCAGCCAAGTAGGGTACACAGATACGCAGTATTTT